This TCR beta chain originates from a study of regulatory T cells in long-lasting Graves disease. Study results and caveats: Repertoires from persistent disease leaned toward TRBV28, TRBJ1-2 and TRBJ2-5. Persistent patients had a count of shared public clonotypes (approximately 3,000) that exceeded that of new patients (around 960).

Time point: persistent/refractory GD, antithyroid drugs over 5 years with positive TRAb. The TCR library used RNA extracted from PBMCs. HTBI primers from iRepertoire and Arm-PCR of CDR3 regions yielded the TCR beta libraries. Original data processing: Analysis of the samples identified approximately 63 TRBV and 14 to 15 TRBJ segments. One entry per CDR3 protein, called by TCRdb with MiXCR from the multiplex PCR reads. The V and J calls here are based on TCRdb, not the publication. This table has about 660,000 distinct CDR3 sequences, around 30% appearing once. This clonotype turned up a few times. As yet, its antigen is unknown. CDR3 length: 17 residues. The trim removed 2 bases at V and 5 bases at J, leaving 5 bases unmatched. CDR1 is MNHEY, CDR2 SVGAGI, per germline.

This clonotype originated in a female donor with Graves disease. This specimen consisted of peripheral blood mononuclear cells (PBMCs), obtained when the disease was refractory, from a patient treated with antithyroid drugs. The rearrangement links TRBV6-5 to TRBJ2-5, with 16 bases matching TRBD2. The CDR3 region has the DNA TGTGCCAGCAGTTACGGGACTAGCGGGAGGGCCCGGGAGACCCAGTACTTC. Protein: CASSYGTSGRARETQYF.